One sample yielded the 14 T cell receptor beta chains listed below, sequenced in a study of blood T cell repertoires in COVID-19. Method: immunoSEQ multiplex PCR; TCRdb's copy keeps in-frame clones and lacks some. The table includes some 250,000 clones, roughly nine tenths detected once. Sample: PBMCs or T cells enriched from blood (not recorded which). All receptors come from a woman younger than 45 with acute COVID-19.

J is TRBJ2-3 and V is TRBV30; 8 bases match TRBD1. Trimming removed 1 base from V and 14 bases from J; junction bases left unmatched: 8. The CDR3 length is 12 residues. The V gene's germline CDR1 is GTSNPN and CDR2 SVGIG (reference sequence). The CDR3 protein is CAWSAWTGQLYF. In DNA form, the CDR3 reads TGTGCCTGGAGTGCATGGACAGGGCAGTTGTATTTT.

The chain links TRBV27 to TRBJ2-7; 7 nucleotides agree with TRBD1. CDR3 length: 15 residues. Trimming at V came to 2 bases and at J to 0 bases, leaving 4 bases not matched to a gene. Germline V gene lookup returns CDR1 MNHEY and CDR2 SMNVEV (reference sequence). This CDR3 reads CASSLRQGVSYEQYF. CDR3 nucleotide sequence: TGTGCCAGCAGTTTAAGACAGGGTGTCTCCTACGAGCAGTACTTC.

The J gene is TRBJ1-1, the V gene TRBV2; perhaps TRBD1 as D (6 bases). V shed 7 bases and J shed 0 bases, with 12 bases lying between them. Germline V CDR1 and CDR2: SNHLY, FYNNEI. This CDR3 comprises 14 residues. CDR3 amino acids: CASISTGLNTEAFF. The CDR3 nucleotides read TGTGCCAGCATATCGACAGGCTTGAACACTGAAGCTTTCTTT.

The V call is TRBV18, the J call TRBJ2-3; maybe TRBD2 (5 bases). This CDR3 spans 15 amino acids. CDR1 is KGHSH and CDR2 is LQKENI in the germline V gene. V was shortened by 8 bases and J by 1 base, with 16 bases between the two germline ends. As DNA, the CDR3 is TGTGCCAGCCCCCCAGGAGGTTCCCGCACAGATACGCAGTATTTT. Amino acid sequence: CASPPGGSRTDTQYF.

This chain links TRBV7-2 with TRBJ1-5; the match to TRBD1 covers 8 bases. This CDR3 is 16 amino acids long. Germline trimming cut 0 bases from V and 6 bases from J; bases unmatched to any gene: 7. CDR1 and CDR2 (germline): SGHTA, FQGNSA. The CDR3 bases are TGTGCCAGCAGCTTAGCCCGACAGGGGTTCGGTCAGCCCCAGCATTTT. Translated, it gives CASSLARQGFGQPQHF.

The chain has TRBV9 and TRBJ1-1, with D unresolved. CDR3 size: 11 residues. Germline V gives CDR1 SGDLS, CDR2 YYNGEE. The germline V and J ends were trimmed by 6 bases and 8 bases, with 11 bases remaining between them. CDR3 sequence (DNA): TGTGCCAGCAATCCCGGGGTGGAAGCTTTCTTT. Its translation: CASNPGVEAFF.

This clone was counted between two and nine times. The CDR3 sequence is CASSHRGLAGGQDNEQFF. The CDR3 DNA reads TGTGCCAGCAGTCACAGGGGACTAGCGGGGGGGCAAGACAATGAGCAGTTCTTC. This chain connects TRBV6-6 to TRBJ2-1, with TRBD2 matching 16 bases. V lost 5 bases and J lost 5; bases outside the gene matches: 9. The CDR3 covers 18 residues. Germline CDR1 and CDR2: MNHNY and SVGAGI (reference sequence).

DNA of the CDR3: TGTGCCAGCAGTTTAGCCCTTAGTGCGAACACCGGGGAGCTGTTTTTT. Its translation: CASSLALSANTGELFF. The chain combines TRBV27 with TRBJ2-2; the D is unclear. CDR1 is MNHEY and CDR2 is SMNVEV in the germline V gene (reference sequence). The CDR3 is made up of 16 amino acids. V was shortened by 2 bases and J by 0 bases, with 10 bases between the two germline ends.

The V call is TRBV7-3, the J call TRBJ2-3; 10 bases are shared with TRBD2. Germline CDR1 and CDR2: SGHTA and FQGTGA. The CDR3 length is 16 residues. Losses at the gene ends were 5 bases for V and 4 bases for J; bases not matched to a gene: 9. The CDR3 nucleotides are TGTGCCAGCAGCCCCGCAAGCGGGGGGGGAGCAGATACGCAGTATTTT. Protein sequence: CASSPASGGGADTQYF.

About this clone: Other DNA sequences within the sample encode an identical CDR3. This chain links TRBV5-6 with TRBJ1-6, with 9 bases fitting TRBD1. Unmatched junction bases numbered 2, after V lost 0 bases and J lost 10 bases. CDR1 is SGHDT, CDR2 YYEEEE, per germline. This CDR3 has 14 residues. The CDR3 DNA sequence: TGTGCCAGCAGCTTGGGACAGGGGGGCTCACCCCTCCACTTT. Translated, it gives CASSLGQGGSPLHF.

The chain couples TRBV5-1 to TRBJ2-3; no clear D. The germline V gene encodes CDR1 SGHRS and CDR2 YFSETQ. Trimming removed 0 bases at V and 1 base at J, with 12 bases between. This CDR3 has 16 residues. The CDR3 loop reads CASSLATLAGTDTQYF. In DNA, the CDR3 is TGCGCCAGCAGCTTGGCCACCCTGGCTGGCACAGATACGCAGTATTTT.

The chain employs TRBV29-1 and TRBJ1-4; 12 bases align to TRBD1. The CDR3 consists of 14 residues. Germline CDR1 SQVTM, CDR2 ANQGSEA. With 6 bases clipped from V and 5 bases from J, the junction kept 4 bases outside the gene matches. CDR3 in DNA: TGCAGCGTAGGGGACAGGGGGCGCAATGAAAAACTGTTTTTT. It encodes CSVGDRGRNEKLFF.

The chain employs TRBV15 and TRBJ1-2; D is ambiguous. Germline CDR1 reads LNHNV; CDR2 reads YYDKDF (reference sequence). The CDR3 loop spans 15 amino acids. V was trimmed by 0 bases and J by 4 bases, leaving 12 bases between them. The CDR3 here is CATSRDTHPGYGYTF. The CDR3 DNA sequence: TGTGCCACCAGCAGAGACACGCATCCCGGCTATGGCTACACCTTC.

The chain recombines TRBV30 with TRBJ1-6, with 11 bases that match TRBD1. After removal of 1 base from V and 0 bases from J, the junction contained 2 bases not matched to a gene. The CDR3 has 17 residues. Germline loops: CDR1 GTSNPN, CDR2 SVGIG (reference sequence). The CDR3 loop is CAWSAGQGGSYNSPLHF. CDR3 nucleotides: TGTGCCTGGAGTGCGGGACAGGGGGGCTCCTATAATTCACCCCTCCACTTT. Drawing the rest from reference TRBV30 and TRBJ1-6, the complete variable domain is SQTIHQWPATLVQPVGSPLSLECTVEGTSNPNLYWYRQAAGRGLQLLFYSVGIGQISSEVPQNLSASRPQDRQFILSSKKLLLSDSGFYLCAWSAGQGGSYNSPLHFGNGTRLTVT.